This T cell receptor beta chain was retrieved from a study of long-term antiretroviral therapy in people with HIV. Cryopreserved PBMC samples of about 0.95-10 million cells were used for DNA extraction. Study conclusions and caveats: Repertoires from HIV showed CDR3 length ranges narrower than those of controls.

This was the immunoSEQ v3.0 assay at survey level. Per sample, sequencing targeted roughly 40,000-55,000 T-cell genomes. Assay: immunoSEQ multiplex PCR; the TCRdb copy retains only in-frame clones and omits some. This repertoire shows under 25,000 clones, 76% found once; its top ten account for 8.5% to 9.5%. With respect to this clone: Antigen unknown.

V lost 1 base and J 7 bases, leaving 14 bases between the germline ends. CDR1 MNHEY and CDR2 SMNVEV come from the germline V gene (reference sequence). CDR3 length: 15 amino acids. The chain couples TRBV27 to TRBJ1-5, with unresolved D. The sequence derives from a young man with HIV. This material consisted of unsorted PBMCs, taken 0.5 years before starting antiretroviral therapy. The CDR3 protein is CASSLYRGSSQPQHF. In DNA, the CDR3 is TGTGCCAGCAGTTTATATCGAGGTTCGTCCCAGCCCCAGCATTTT.